This T cell receptor (beta chain) was documented in a study of blood T cells in healthy people across ages. This clonotype was detected a few times. Its antigen is unidentified. Then a second PCR, running roughly 7 to 11 cycles, was carried out with a sample-barcoded 5' primer and a J-beta primer mix. TCRdb re-called the 5' RACE reads with MiXCR, one entry per CDR3 protein. The data contain 600,000 or so distinct CDR3 sequences, around 21% of them singletons. Notes on the study in general: Getting older went along with TCR beta diversity per million T cells dropping roughly linearly. The study lacked donor CMV status, which possibly confounded expanded clonotype changes. In these data, TCR beta diversity tracked strongly with naive T cell percentage.

At least 7 million PBMCs were isolated per sample. CDR3 length: 15 amino acids. From germline, CDR1 is DFQATT and CDR2 SNEGSKA (reference sequence). V was trimmed by 0 bases and J by 2 bases, leaving 14 bases between them. This receptor was obtained from a man in his 70s in good health. The rearrangement joins TRBV20-1 to TRBJ2-7; tentatively, D is TRBD2 (6 bases). The sample was blood. CDR3 amino acids: CSARDPGARAYEQYF. CDR3 nucleotides: TGCAGTGCTAGAGACCCGGGAGCTAGGGCCTACGAGCAGTACTTC.